Below are 8 T cell receptor beta chains sequenced from a single sample in a study of blood T cell repertoires in COVID-19. Assay used: immunoSEQ multiplex PCR; TCRdb lists only in-frame clones, some missing. The table has 200,000 to 250,000 clones, 83% seen once. Material for sequencing was peripheral blood. The receptor source for this set is a woman in her 30s with COVID-19, enrolled during active disease.

The rearrangement joins TRBV19 to TRBJ2-1, with a possible D match to TRBD1 (6 bases). The germline V gene has CDR1 LNHDA and CDR2 SQIVND (reference sequence). The CDR3 is made up of 14 amino acids. The V and J ends lost 5 bases and 6 bases respectively, with 14 bases between them. CDR3 amino acids: CASSFRDNSNEQFF. Written as DNA, the CDR3 is TGTGCCAGTAGTTTCCGGGACAATTCCAATGAGCAGTTCTTC.

About this clone itself: Other DNA variants within this sample encode the same CDR3. The rearrangement joins TRBV11-2 to TRBJ1-3, with TRBD1 as a possible D gene (5 bases). Germline V lookup: CDR1 SGHAT, CDR2 FQNNGV. The V gene lost 2 bases and the J gene lost 1 base, with 6 bases spanning the gap. The CDR3 runs 14 residues. For the CDR3, the DNA is TGTGCCAGCAGCTTACAGGGTTCTGGAAACACCATATATTTT. This translates into CASSLQGSGNTIYF.

Note on this clone: The sample holds other DNA sequences that translate to the same CDR3. The V gene is TRBV7-2, the J gene TRBJ1-3, with a possible D match to TRBD1 (5 bases). CDR3 length: 13 residues. Germline V gene data show CDR1 as SGHTA and CDR2 as FQGNSA. Trimming removed 5 bases from V and 2 bases from J, with 7 bases in between. CDR3 DNA: TGTGCCAGCAGCCTCAGGGCTGGAAACACCATATATTTT. Its translation is CASSLRAGNTIYF.

The J gene is TRBJ2-7, the V gene TRBV19, with 8 bases that match TRBD1. With V trimmed by 6 bases and J by 1 base, 11 bases remained unmatched. Germline V CDR1 and CDR2: LNHDA, SQIVND (reference sequence). The CDR3 length is 16 residues. The CDR3: CASSISGGRRSYEQYF. In nucleotides, the CDR3 is TGTGCCAGTAGCATTTCAGGGGGCAGGAGATCCTACGAGCAGTACTTC.

This clone appeared a few times. The chain couples TRBV5-6 to TRBJ1-1; no firm D call. Germline CDR1 is SGHDT and CDR2 is YYEEEE. V was shortened by 0 bases and J by 3 bases, with 9 bases between the two germline ends. The CDR3 is 14 amino acids. The DNA of the CDR3 is TGTGCCAGCAGCTTGGTAGGACTGGACACTGAAGCTTTCTTT. This encodes CASSLVGLDTEAFF.

CDR3 in amino acids: CAISPSGSSYEQYF. The CDR3 nucleotides read TGTGCCATCAGTCCTAGCGGGAGCTCCTACGAGCAGTACTTC. The chain carries TRBV10-3 and TRBJ2-7, with 10 bases aligning to TRBD2. Unmatched junction bases numbered 1, after V lost 5 bases and J lost 0 bases. CDR3 length: 14 amino acids. Germline values: CDR1 ENHRY, CDR2 SYGVKD.

This clone came up a few times. The J gene is TRBJ2-7, the V gene TRBV5-5; TRBD2 aligns across 10 bases. The V gene's germline CDR1 is SGHKS and CDR2 YYEKEE (reference sequence). The length of the CDR3 is 17 residues. J was trimmed by 2 bases and V by 0 bases; bases with no gene match: 8. Written as DNA, the CDR3 is TGTGCCAGCAGCTTGGTGGTACTAGCGGGACGCCCCTACGAGCAGTACTTC. The encoded protein is CASSLVVLAGRPYEQYF.

The gene calls are TRBV27 and TRBJ2-7, with 9 bases fitting TRBD2. With 1 base clipped from V and 7 bases from J, the junction kept 8 bases outside the gene matches. The CDR3 spans 15 residues. Germline V gives CDR1 MNHEY, CDR2 SMNVEV (reference sequence). CDR3 coding DNA: TGTGCCAGCAGTTTATTGGCGGGAGGGCCCCGGGAGCAGTACTTC. The encoded protein is CASSLLAGGPREQYF.